A single sample gave rise to the 11 T cell receptor beta chains below, sequenced in a study of identifying expanded T cells in peripheral blood. Clones were read by immunoSEQ multiplex PCR, and TCRdb kept only the in-frame ones, dropping some. The table includes about 100,000 clones, around 90% detected once. Sequencing used blood. The receptors here all came from a person between 18 and 75 years old in good health.

The chain employs TRBV5-6 and TRBJ1-3; maybe TRBD1 (5 bases). CDR1 and CDR2 from the germline V gene are SGHDT and YYEEEE. The CDR3 extends over 16 amino acids. V lost 0 bases and J 8 bases, leaving 18 bases between the germline ends. CDR3 nucleotide sequence: TGTGCCAGCAGCTTGGCCGGGGCAGCCTCCGGGGACACCATATATTTT. Translation gives CASSLAGAASGDTIYF.

The chain carries TRBV5-6 and TRBJ1-1; D gene unclear. The CDR3 is made up of 12 amino acids. CDR1 SGHDT and CDR2 YYEEEE come from the germline V gene. V gave up 1 base and J gave up 5 bases, with 6 bases separating them. Here the CDR3 reads CASSLSETEAFF. CDR3 sequence (DNA): TGTGCCAGCAGCTTGTCAGAGACTGAAGCTTTCTTT.

The chain is built from TRBV5-6 and TRBJ2-2; D is undetermined. In germline, CDR1 is SGHDT, CDR2 YYEEEE. The CDR3 spans 14 residues. V lost 2 bases, J lost 3 bases, and 8 bases lay in between. The CDR3 sequence: CASSFRFHTGELFF. CDR3 in DNA: TGTGCCAGCAGCTTTCGATTTCACACCGGGGAGCTGTTTTTT. The whole variable domain, filled in from reference TRBV5-6 and TRBJ2-2, reads DAGVTQSPTHLIKTRGQQVTLRCSPKSGHDTVSWYQQALGQGPQFIFQYYEEEERQRGNFPDRFSGHQFPNYSSELNVNALLLGDSALYLCASSFRFHTGELFFGEGSRLTVL.

The CDR3 DNA reads TGTGCCACCGGGACAGGACATAATCAGCCCCAGCATTTT. Protein product: CATGTGHNQPQHF. The chain joins TRBV15 to TRBJ1-5, with 8 nucleotides matching TRBD1. Per germline, CDR1 LNHNV and CDR2 YYDKDF (reference sequence). CDR3 length: 13 residues. The junction had 4 bases not matched to a gene; V was cut back by 8 bases and J by 4 bases.

The rearrangement joins TRBV19 to TRBJ1-5; TRBD1 might be the D (6 bases). This CDR3 contains 16 residues. Trimming took off 2 bases at V and 7 bases at J, with 18 bases between the two ends. In germline, CDR1 is LNHDA, CDR2 SQIVND (reference sequence). The CDR3 reads CASSISGRGWAQPQHF. The CDR3 DNA follows: TGTGCCAGTAGTATATCAGGCAGGGGATGGGCACAGCCCCAGCATTTT. Full variable domain (rest looked up from reference TRBV19 and TRBJ1-5): DGGITQSPKYLFRKEGQNVTLSCEQNLNHDAMYWYRQDPGQGLRLIYYSQIVNDFQKGDIAEGYSVSREKKESFPLTVTSAQKNPTAFYLCASSISGRGWAQPQHFGDGTRLSIL.

CDR3 bases: TGTGCCAGTCGTCCTGGACAGGCGACAACAGCTTATAATTCACCCCTCCACTTT. Its translation: CASRPGQATTAYNSPLHF. J is TRBJ1-6 and V is TRBV19; 7 positions agree with TRBD1. After removal of 8 bases from V and 4 bases from J, the junction contained 17 bases not matched to a gene. The CDR3 is 18 residues long. Germline V CDR1 and CDR2: LNHDA, SQIVND (reference sequence).

This chain connects TRBV12-2 to TRBJ1-3. TRBV12-2 represents a pseudogene. The CDR3 length is 16 residues. The DNA of the CDR3 is TGTGCAAGTCGCTTAGCGAGGAGGGTTGCTGGAAACACCATATATTTT. The encoded protein is CASRLARRVAGNTIYF.

The chain combines TRBV30 with TRBJ2-7; a possible D gene is TRBD1 (6 bases). The germline V gene has CDR1 GTSNPN and CDR2 SVGIG (reference sequence). The CDR3 contains 12 residues. V gave up 1 base and J gave up 3 bases, with 7 bases separating them. Here the CDR3 DNA reads TGTGCCTGGAGTGGCAGGGGCTACGAGCAGTACTTC. This encodes CAWSGRGYEQYF.

The chain uses TRBV19 and TRBJ2-5, with D perhaps TRBD2 (6 bases). Germline V gene data show CDR1 as LNHDA and CDR2 as SQIVND (reference sequence). The V gene lost 1 base and the J gene lost 4 bases, with 13 bases spanning the gap. The CDR3 is 15 residues long. CDR3: CASSIVVGGGETQYF. The CDR3 DNA is TGTGCCAGTAGTATAGTTGTCGGGGGTGGAGAGACCCAGTACTTC.

The chain recombines TRBV7-9 with TRBJ1-3; 7 bases map to TRBD1. The CDR3 is 16 amino acids. V lost 5 bases to trimming and J lost 1 base; unmatched junction nucleotides: 8. Germline CDR1 is SEHNR and CDR2 is FQNEAQ (reference sequence). The chain's CDR3 is CASSHRGAFSGNTIYF. DNA for the CDR3: TGTGCCAGCAGCCACAGGGGAGCATTTTCTGGAAACACCATATATTTT.

Here the CDR3 DNA reads TGTGCCAGCAGCGCAAAGAGCGGGGGGATGGCCGGGGAGCTGTTTTTT. Amino acids: CASSAKSGGMAGELFF. The V call is TRBV9, the J call TRBJ2-2; 9 bases line up with TRBD2. The germline CDR1 and CDR2 sequences are SGDLS and YYNGEE. This CDR3 is 16 amino acids long. Trimming took 3 bases from V and 6 from J; bases not matched to a gene: 9. The whole variable domain, remainder taken from reference TRBV9 and TRBJ2-2, is DSGVTQTPKHLITATGQRVTLRCSPRSGDLSVYWYQQSLDQGLQFLIQYYNGEERAKGNILERFSAQQFPDLHSELNLSSLELGDSALYFCASSAKSGGMAGELFFGEGSRLTVL.